This TCR beta chain was observed in a study of type 1 regulatory T cells. Across the whole study: T-allo10 is a Tr1-enriched, alloantigen-specific CD4 T cell product made in vitro.

TCRdb re-derived calls from the reads in MiXCR, one entry per CDR3 protein. Here the sample spans approximately 100,000 distinct CDR3 sequences, 31% being singletons. This CDR3 is 14 amino acids long. The V end lost 4 bases, the J end lost 8 bases, and 16 bases lay between the germline ends. Germline lookup yields CDR1 SGDLS and CDR2 YYNGEE. Sequencing used CD4+ T cells, either the whole sample or a sorted fraction (not recorded which). The rearrangement joins TRBV9 to TRBJ2-1, with D uncertain. The source is a human donor in good health. CDR3 residues: CASSTLGAFDEQFF. The DNA for the CDR3 is TGTGCCAGCAGCACCCTCGGCGCTTTTGATGAGCAGTTCTTC.